This TCR beta chain was profiled in a study of cytomegalovirus exposure and HLA in healthy donors. Turning to the study itself: T cells numbering about 200 million yielded more than 100 million unique TCR beta sequences in an earlier analysis. General study points: Cytomegalovirus status, reportedly, was diagnosed with high specificity and sensitivity by the classifier.

A note on this clone: Its antigen remains unidentified.

PCR involved 60 Vbeta and 13 Jbeta primers. As originally analysed: Unique TCR beta chains numbered around 80 million in a later analysis, with roughly 10 million shared. Produced via immunoSEQ multiplex PCR; TCRdb's table is partial and in-frame only. For V, J and clone size, that table is used; D and trimming come from the DNA. The data contain 120,000 or so clones, approximately 68% of them singletons. This CDR3 region has 17 residues. In germline, CDR1 is LNHDA, CDR2 SQIVND (reference sequence). The V and J ends lost 5 bases and 4 bases, in that order; junction bases with no gene match: 14. The source is a man aged 25 to 40 in good health and CMV-seropositive. The sample taken for sequencing was PBMCs. V usage is TRBV19 and J usage is TRBJ2-5; 9 bases align to TRBD2. The CDR3: CASSVFSGSAVRETQYF. The CDR3, as DNA: TGTGCCAGTAGTGTATTTAGCGGGAGTGCGGTTCGAGAGACCCAGTACTTC.